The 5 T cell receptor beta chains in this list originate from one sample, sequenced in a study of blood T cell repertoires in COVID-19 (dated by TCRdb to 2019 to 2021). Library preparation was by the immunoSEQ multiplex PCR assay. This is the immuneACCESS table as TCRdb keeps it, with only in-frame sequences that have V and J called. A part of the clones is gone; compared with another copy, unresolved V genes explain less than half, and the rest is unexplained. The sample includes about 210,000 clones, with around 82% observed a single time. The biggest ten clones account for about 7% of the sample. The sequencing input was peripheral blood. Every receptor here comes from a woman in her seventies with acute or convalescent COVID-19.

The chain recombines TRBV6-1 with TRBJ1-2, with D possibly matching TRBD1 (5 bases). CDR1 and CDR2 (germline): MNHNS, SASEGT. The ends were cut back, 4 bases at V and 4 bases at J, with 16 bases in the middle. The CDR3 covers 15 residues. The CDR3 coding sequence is TGTGCCAGCAGTGGAGCGGGCCTGGGGGGCTATGGCTACACCTTC. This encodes CASSGAGLGGYGYTF.

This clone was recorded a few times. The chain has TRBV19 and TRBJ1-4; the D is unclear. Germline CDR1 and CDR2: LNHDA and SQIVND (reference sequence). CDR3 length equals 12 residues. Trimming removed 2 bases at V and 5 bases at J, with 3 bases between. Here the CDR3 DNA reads TGTGCCAGTAGTATACAAAATGAAAAACTGTTTTTT. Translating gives CASSIQNEKLFF. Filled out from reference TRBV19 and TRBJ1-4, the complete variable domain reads DGGITQSPKYLFRKEGQNVTLSCEQNLNHDAMYWYRQDPGQGLRLIYYSQIVNDFQKGDIAEGYSVSREKKESFPLTVTSAQKNPTAFYLCASSIQNEKLFFGSGTQLSVL.

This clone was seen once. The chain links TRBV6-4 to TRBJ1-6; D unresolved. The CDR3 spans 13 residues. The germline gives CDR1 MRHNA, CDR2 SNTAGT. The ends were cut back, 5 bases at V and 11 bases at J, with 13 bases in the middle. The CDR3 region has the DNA TGTGCCAGCAGTCCGGGAGTGGGCGCACCCCTCCACTTT. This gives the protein CASSPGVGAPLHF.

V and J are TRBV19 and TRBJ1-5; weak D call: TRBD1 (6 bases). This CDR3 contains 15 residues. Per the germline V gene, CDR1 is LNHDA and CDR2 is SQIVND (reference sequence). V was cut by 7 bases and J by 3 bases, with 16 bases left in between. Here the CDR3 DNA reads TGTGCCAGTATCGGCGGGGGCATTGACAATCAGCCCCAGCATTTT. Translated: CASIGGGIDNQPQHF.

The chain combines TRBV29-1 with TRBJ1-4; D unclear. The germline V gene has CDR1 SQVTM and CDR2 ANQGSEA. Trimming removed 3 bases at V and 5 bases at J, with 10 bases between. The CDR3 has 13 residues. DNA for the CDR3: TGCAGCGTTGACGGGTATCCCAATGAAAAACTGTTTTTT. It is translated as CSVDGYPNEKLFF.